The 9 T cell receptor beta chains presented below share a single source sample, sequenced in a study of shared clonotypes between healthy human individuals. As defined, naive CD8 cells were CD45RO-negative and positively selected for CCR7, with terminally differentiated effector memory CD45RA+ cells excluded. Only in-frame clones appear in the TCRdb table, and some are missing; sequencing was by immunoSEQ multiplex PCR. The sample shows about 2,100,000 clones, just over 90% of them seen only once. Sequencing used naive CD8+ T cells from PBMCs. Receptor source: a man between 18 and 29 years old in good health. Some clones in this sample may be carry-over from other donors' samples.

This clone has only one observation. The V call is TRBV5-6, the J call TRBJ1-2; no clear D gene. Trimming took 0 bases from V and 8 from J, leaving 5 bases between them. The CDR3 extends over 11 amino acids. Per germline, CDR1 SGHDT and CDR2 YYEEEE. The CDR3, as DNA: TGTGCCAGCAGCTTGGACGGGGGCTACACCTTC. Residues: CASSLDGGYTF.

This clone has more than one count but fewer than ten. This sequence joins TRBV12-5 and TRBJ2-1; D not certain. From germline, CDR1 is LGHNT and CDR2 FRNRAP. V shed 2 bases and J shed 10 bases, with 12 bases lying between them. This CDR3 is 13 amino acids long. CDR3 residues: CASGLSADGEQFF. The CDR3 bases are TGTGCTAGTGGTTTGAGCGCGGATGGGGAGCAGTTCTTC.

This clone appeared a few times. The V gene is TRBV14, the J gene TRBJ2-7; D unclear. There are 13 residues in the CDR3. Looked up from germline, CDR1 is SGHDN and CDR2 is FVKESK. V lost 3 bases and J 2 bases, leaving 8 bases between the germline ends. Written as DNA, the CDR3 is TGTGCCAGCAGCCAGGACGTCCCCTACGAGCAGTACTTC. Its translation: CASSQDVPYEQYF. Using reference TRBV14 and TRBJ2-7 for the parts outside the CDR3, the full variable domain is EAGVTQFPSHSVIEKGQTVTLRCDPISGHDNLYWYRRVMGKEIKFLLHFVKESKQDESGMPNNRFLAERTGGTYSTLKVQPAELEDSGVYFCASSQDVPYEQYFGPGTRLTVT.

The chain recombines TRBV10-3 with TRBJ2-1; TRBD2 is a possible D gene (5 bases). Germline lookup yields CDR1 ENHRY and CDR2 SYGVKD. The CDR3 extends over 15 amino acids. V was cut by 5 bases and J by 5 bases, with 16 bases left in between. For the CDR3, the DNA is TGTGCCATCAGTATCGGAAATAGCGCCCACAATGAGCAGTTCTTC. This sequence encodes CAISIGNSAHNEQFF.

CDR3 sequence reads: CASSPQPSGTDFGYGYTF. Written as DNA, the CDR3 is TGTGCCAGCTCACCCCAACCCTCCGGGACCGACTTTGGGTATGGCTACACCTTC. V is TRBV18 and J is TRBJ1-2; D possibly corresponds to TRBD1 (5 bases). The ends were cut back, 3 bases at V and 5 bases at J, with 25 bases in the middle. CDR1 and CDR2 from the germline V gene are KGHSH and LQKENI. There are 18 residues in the CDR3. The full variable domain, rest sourced from reference TRBV18 and TRBJ1-2, is NAGVMQNPRHLVRRRGQEARLRCSPMKGHSHVYWYRQLPEEGLKFMVYLQKENIIDESGMPKERFSAEFPKEGPSILRIQQVVRGDSAAYFCASSPQPSGTDFGYGYTFGSGTRLTVV.

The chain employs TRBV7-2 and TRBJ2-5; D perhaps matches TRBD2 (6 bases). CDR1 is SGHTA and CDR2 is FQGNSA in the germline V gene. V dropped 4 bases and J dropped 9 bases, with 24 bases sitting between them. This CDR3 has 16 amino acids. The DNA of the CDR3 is TGTGCCAGCAGCTCACCGGCGGACTACCGGGATGTTCCCCAGTACTTC. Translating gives CASSSPADYRDVPQYF.

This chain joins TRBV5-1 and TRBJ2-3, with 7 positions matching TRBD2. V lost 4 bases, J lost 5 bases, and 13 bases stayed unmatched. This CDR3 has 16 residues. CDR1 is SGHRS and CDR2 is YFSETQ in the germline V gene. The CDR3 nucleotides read TGCGCCAGCAGCAGAACCAGCGGGAACGGGCGAGATACGCAGTATTTT. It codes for CASSRTSGNGRDTQYF.

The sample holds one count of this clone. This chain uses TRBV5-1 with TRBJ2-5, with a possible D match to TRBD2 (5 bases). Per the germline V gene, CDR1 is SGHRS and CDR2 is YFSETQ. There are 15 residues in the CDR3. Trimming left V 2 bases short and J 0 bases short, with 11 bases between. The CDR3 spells CASSFGETYQETQYF. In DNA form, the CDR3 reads TGCGCCAGCAGCTTTGGGGAGACGTACCAAGAGACCCAGTACTTC.

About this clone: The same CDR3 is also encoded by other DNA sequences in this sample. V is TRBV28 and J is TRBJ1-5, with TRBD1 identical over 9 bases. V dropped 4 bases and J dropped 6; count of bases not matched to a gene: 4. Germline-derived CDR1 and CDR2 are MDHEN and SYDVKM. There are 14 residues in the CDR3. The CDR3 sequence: CASSSTGGGQPQHF. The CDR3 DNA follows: TGTGCCAGCAGTTCCACAGGGGGCGGTCAGCCCCAGCATTTT.